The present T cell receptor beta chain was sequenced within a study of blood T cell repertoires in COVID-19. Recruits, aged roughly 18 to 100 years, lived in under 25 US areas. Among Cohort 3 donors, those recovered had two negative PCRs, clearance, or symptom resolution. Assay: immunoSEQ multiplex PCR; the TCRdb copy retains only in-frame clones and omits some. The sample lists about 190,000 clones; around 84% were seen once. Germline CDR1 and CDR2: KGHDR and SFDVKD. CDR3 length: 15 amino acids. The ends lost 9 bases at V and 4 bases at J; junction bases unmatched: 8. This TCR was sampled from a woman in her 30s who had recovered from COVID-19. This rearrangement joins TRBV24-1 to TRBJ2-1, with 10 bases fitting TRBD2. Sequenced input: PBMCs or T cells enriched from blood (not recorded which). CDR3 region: CATDPGTSVYNEQFF. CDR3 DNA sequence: TGTGCCACCGATCCCGGGACTAGCGTATACAATGAGCAGTTCTTC.